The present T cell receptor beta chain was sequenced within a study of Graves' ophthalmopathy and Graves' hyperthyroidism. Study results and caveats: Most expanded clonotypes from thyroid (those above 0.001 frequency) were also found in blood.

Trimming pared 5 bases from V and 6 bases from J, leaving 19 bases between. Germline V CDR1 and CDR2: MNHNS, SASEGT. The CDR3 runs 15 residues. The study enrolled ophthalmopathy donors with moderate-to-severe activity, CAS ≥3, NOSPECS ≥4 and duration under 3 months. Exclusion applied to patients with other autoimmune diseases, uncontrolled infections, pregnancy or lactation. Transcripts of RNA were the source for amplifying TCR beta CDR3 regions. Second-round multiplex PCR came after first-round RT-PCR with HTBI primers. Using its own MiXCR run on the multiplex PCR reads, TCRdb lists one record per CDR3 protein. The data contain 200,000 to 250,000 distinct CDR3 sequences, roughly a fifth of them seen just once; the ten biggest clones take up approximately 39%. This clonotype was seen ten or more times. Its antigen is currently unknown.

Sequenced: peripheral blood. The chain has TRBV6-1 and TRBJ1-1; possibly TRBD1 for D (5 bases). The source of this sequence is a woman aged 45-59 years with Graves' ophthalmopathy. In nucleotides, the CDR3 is TGTGCCAGCAGTCGGGAATCTGGGGGGACCTCTGAAGCTTTCTTT. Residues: CASSRESGGTSEAFF.